This note documents a single TCR beta chain sequence. What it recognizes is unknown. A much larger clonotype is one base distant, so this may be a read error. Researchers tagged individual cDNA molecules with unique molecular identifiers. From the 5' RACE reads, TCRdb called clonotypes with MiXCR, one entry per CDR3 protein. The sample contains about 58,000 distinct CDR3 sequences, 9.5% to 15% of which appear only once. This sample is part of a study of early T cells in non-severe SARS-CoV-2 infection. As for the study in general: Sequencing of unsorted whole blood was done on bulk RNA, leaving chains unpaired.

Study-wide points: The matching step, a VDJdb search, favored anti-spike CD8 responses and missed private and CD4 specificities.

Germline CDR1 is MDHEN and CDR2 is SYDVKM. The CDR3 extends over 15 amino acids. The sequencing input was whole blood. The V gene is TRBV28, the J gene TRBJ2-1, with 8 nucleotides matching TRBD1. The receptor was isolated from an adult who was a healthcare worker with PCR-confirmed SARS-CoV-2 infection or an uninfected control (not recorded which). The CDR3, as DNA: TGTGCCAGCAGTCGGGACAGGAGCTCCTACAAAGAGCAGTTCTTC. Amino acid sequence: CASSRDRSSYKEQFF.